The 10 T cell receptor beta chains reported below all come from one sample, sequenced in a study of blood T cell repertoires in COVID-19. Clones were sequenced by immunoSEQ multiplex PCR, and TCRdb holds only the in-frame ones, with some missing. The sample holds 300,000 to 400,000 clones, more than 70% seen once. The sequencing input was PBMCs or T cells enriched from blood (not recorded which). These TCRs come from a woman aged 18 to 35 who had recovered from COVID-19.

The CDR3 here is CASWGGIQETQYF. CDR3 DNA: TGTGCCAGCTGGGGGGGGATCCAAGAGACCCAGTACTTC. This chain uses TRBV11-2 with TRBJ2-5; 7 bases are shared with TRBD2. V lost 8 bases, J lost 1 base, and 4 bases stayed unmatched. Germline-derived CDR1 and CDR2 are SGHAT and FQNNGV. This CDR3 spans 13 amino acids.

The DNA of the CDR3 is TGTGCCAGCAGCCAAGAGGCTACAGGGGATGGCTACACCTTC. Its translation: CASSQEATGDGYTF. The chain is built from TRBV3-1 (or the pseudogene TRBV3-2) and TRBJ1-2, with TRBD1 matching over 7 bases. Germline V gene lookup returns CDR1 LGHDT and CDR2 YNNKEL (reference sequence). The CDR3 covers 14 residues. The ends lost 0 bases at V and 6 bases at J; junction bases unmatched: 4.

The genes are TRBV6-2 or TRBV6-3 and TRBJ2-7; D not certain. The V gene lost 6 bases and the J gene lost 4 bases, with 16 bases spanning the gap. Germline V CDR1 and CDR2: MNHEY, SVGEGT. The CDR3 has 14 residues. The CDR3 sequence is CASSSTVVEYEQYF. The CDR3 DNA sequence: TGTGCCAGCAGCTCTACGGTAGTGGAGTACGAGCAGTACTTC.

The rearrangement links TRBV4-1 to TRBJ2-1, with D tentatively TRBD2 (6 bases). Germline CDR1 and CDR2: MGHRA and YSYEKL. Between the trimmed V and J ends, which lost 4 bases and 3 bases, there was a span of 10 bases. This CDR3 has 14 residues. DNA of the CDR3: TGCGCCAGCAGCCTCGAGACTAGCTACAATGAGCAGTTCTTC. Translation: CASSLETSYNEQFF.

The chain links TRBV11-2 to TRBJ2-7, with a weak D call TRBD2 (5 bases). The CDR3 has 16 residues. Trimming stripped 0 bases from V and 0 bases from J, with 12 bases between. CDR1 is SGHAT and CDR2 is FQNNGV in the germline V gene. This CDR3 is CASSLDTGSFSYEQYF. In nucleotides, the CDR3 is TGTGCCAGCAGCTTAGATACGGGGTCTTTCTCCTACGAGCAGTACTTC.

The gene calls are TRBV5-1 and TRBJ2-1, with D possibly being TRBD2 (6 bases). CDR1 SGHRS and CDR2 YFSETQ come from the germline V gene. Deletions cut 4 bases from V and 1 base from J, with 15 bases between. CDR3 length: 16 amino acids. The chain's CDR3 is CASSGRGTESYNEQFF. As DNA, the CDR3 is TGCGCCAGCAGCGGCCGGGGGACGGAGTCCTACAATGAGCAGTTCTTC. Based on the CDR3 plus reference TRBV5-1 and TRBJ2-1, the full variable domain is KAGVTQTPRYLIKTRGQQVTLSCSPISGHRSVSWYQQTPGQGLQFLFEYFSETQRNKGNFPGRFSGRQFSNSRSEMNVSTLELGDSALYLCASSGRGTESYNEQFFGPGTRLTVL.

The chain carries TRBV14 and TRBJ1-2; TRBD1 might be the D (6 bases). The CDR3 spans 14 residues. The germline gives CDR1 SGHDN, CDR2 FVKESK. V was clipped by 1 base and J by 7 bases, with 13 bases between them. This CDR3 reads CASSQAQGLGGYTF. The CDR3 nucleotides read TGTGCCAGCAGCCAAGCGCAGGGGCTAGGTGGCTACACCTTC.

The gene calls are TRBV5-1 and TRBJ2-3, with 9 positions matching TRBD2. This CDR3 has 16 amino acids. Losses at the gene ends were 4 bases for V and 3 bases for J; bases not matched to a gene: 9. Germline CDR1 SGHRS, CDR2 YFSETQ. CDR3 residues: CASSHQRGEATDTQYF. The CDR3, as DNA: TGCGCCAGCAGCCACCAGCGGGGGGAGGCGACAGATACGCAGTATTTT.

The J gene is TRBJ2-1, the V gene TRBV9; D not resolved. The CDR3 consists of 12 residues. Germline loops: CDR1 SGDLS, CDR2 YYNGEE. The V and J ends lost 3 bases and 14 bases respectively, with 15 bases between them. The CDR3 region has the DNA TGTGCCAGCAGCGCCCAAAATGGGCGAGAGTTCTTC. This sequence encodes CASSAQNGREFF.

The J gene is TRBJ1-2, the V gene TRBV5-4; 10 nucleotides match TRBD1. The CDR3 length is 14 residues. Trimming cost V 0 bases and J 8 bases; bases outside gene matches: 4. Per the germline V gene, CDR1 is SGHNT and CDR2 is YYREEE (reference sequence). The CDR3 loop is CASSLGQGAVGYTF. CDR3 sequence (DNA): TGTGCCAGCAGCTTGGGACAGGGGGCGGTCGGCTACACCTTC. Using reference TRBV5-4 and TRBJ1-2 for the parts outside the CDR3, the full variable domain is ETGVTQSPTHLIKTRGQQVTLRCSSQSGHNTVSWYQQALGQGPQFIFQYYREEENGRGNFPPRFSGLQFPNYSSELNVNALELDDSALYLCASSLGQGAVGYTFGSGTRLTVV.